This is a list of T cell receptor beta chains from one sample in a study of cytomegalovirus exposure and HLA in healthy donors. Only in-frame clones appear in the TCRdb table, and some are missing; sequencing was by immunoSEQ multiplex PCR. Altogether about 160,000 clones are present, roughly 76% being singletons, with the ten largest covering over 1.1%. Sequencing used PBMCs. Source of these receptors: a man in his 60s in good health and CMV-seronegative. CDR3s include the opening cysteine and the closing phenylalanine or tryptophan. The order of the fields is CDR3 protein, CDR3 DNA, clone size, V gene, CDR3 length, J gene, D gene. D genes are given only for firm matches. Only some rows state a clone size, as once, few, many or a class for expanded clones.

cdr3_aa: CASRGTLAKNIQYF; cdr3_nt: TGTGCCAGCAGGGGGACACTAGCCAAAAACATTCAGTACTTC; clone_size: .; v_call: TRBV2; cdr3_length: 14; j_call: TRBJ2-4; d_call: .
cdr3_aa: CASSHGGAQNYGYTF; cdr3_nt: TGTGCCAGCAGCCATGGGGGGGCGCAGAACTATGGCTACACCTTC; clone_size: .; v_call: TRBV4-2; cdr3_length: 15; j_call: TRBJ1-2; d_call: .
cdr3_aa: CASSLGDTGNEKLFF; cdr3_nt: TGTGCCAGCAGCTTAGGGGACACAGGAAATGAAAAACTGTTTTTT; clone_size: .; v_call: TRBV11-2; cdr3_length: 15; j_call: TRBJ1-4; d_call: .
cdr3_aa: CAISESASGGSYNEQFF; cdr3_nt: TGTGCCATCAGTGAGTCGGCTAGCGGGGGCTCCTACAATGAGCAGTTCTTC; clone_size: .; v_call: TRBV10-3; cdr3_length: 17; j_call: TRBJ2-1; d_call: TRBD2
cdr3_aa: CASSLQGYEQYF; cdr3_nt: TGTGCCAGCAGCCTACAGGGATACGAGCAGTACTTC; clone_size: once; v_call: TRBV2; cdr3_length: 12; j_call: TRBJ2-7; d_call: .
cdr3_aa: CASSLRDRLNEQFF; cdr3_nt: TGTGCCAGCAGCTTAAGGGACAGGTTGAATGAGCAGTTCTTC; clone_size: .; v_call: TRBV11-2; cdr3_length: 14; j_call: TRBJ2-1; d_call: TRBD1
cdr3_aa: CASSSRLTREKHNEQFF; cdr3_nt: TGTGCCAGCAGCTCGCGACTTACGCGGGAGAAGCACAATGAGCAGTTCTTC; clone_size: .; v_call: TRBV13; cdr3_length: 17; j_call: TRBJ2-1; d_call: TRBD2
cdr3_aa: CASSYSGTGSYEQYF; cdr3_nt: TGTGCCAGCAGTTACTCGGGGACAGGCTCCTACGAGCAGTACTTC; clone_size: .; v_call: TRBV6-5; cdr3_length: 15; j_call: TRBJ2-7; d_call: TRBD1
cdr3_aa: CASSDSSGGADTQYF; cdr3_nt: TGTGCCAGCAGTGACTCTAGCGGGGGGGCAGATACGCAGTATTTT; clone_size: .; v_call: TRBV6-6; cdr3_length: 15; j_call: TRBJ2-3; d_call: TRBD2
cdr3_aa: CASSPPTGAYGYTF; cdr3_nt: TGTGCCAGCTCACCACCGACAGGGGCCTATGGCTACACCTTC; clone_size: few; v_call: TRBV18; cdr3_length: 14; j_call: TRBJ1-2; d_call: TRBD1
cdr3_aa: CSSSLSTGGGEKLFF; cdr3_nt: TGTTCCAGCAGCTTATCGACAGGGGGCGGTGAAAAACTGTTTTTT; clone_size: few; v_call: TRBV7-9; cdr3_length: 15; j_call: TRBJ1-4; d_call: TRBD1
cdr3_aa: CASSEDRGPYEQYF; cdr3_nt: TGTGCCAGCAGTGAGGACAGGGGCCCCTACGAGCAGTACTTC; clone_size: .; v_call: TRBV2; cdr3_length: 14; j_call: TRBJ2-7; d_call: TRBD1
cdr3_aa: CASSQVVAGETGEQFF; cdr3_nt: TGTGCCAGCAGCCAAGTGGTCGCGGGGGAGACTGGTGAGCAGTTCTTC; clone_size: .; v_call: TRBV4-2; cdr3_length: 16; j_call: TRBJ2-1; d_call: TRBD2
cdr3_aa: CASSKQVQETQYF; cdr3_nt: TGTGCCAGCAGCAAGCAGGTACAAGAGACCCAGTACTTC; clone_size: once; v_call: TRBV11-2; cdr3_length: 13; j_call: TRBJ2-5; d_call: .
cdr3_aa: CASSSTLQETQYF; cdr3_nt: TGTGCCAGCAGCTCGACACTGCAAGAGACCCAGTACTTC; clone_size: .; v_call: TRBV5-4; cdr3_length: 13; j_call: TRBJ2-5; d_call: .
cdr3_aa: CASGASTGELFF; cdr3_nt: TGTGCCAGCGGTGCCTCGACCGGGGAGCTGTTTTTT; clone_size: .; v_call: TRBV19; cdr3_length: 12; j_call: TRBJ2-2; d_call: .
cdr3_aa: CASSQRAGGYEQYF; cdr3_nt: TGTGCCAGCAGCCAAAGGGCAGGGGGCTACGAGCAGTACTTC; clone_size: .; v_call: TRBV14; cdr3_length: 14; j_call: TRBJ2-7; d_call: TRBD1
cdr3_aa: CAWSSQLNTEAFF; cdr3_nt: TGTGCCTGGAGTTCACAGCTGAACACTGAAGCTTTCTTT; clone_size: .; v_call: TRBV30; cdr3_length: 13; j_call: TRBJ1-1; d_call: .
cdr3_aa: CASSIARSGRGELFF; cdr3_nt: TGTGCCAGTAGTATAGCTCGATCGGGAAGGGGGGAGCTGTTTTTT; clone_size: .; v_call: TRBV19; cdr3_length: 15; j_call: TRBJ2-2; d_call: .
cdr3_aa: CASSPGGLQGKLFF; cdr3_nt: TGTGCCAGCAGTCCAGGGGGCCTCCAGGGAAAACTGTTTTTT; clone_size: .; v_call: TRBV28; cdr3_length: 14; j_call: TRBJ1-4; d_call: TRBD1
cdr3_aa: CASTGHYNSPLHF; cdr3_nt: TGTGCCAGCACGGGACATTATAATTCACCCCTCCACTTT; clone_size: .; v_call: TRBV2; cdr3_length: 13; j_call: TRBJ1-6; d_call: .
cdr3_aa: CASEGAGNTIYF; cdr3_nt: TGTGCCAGCGAGGGGGCTGGAAACACCATATATTTT; clone_size: few; v_call: TRBV2; cdr3_length: 12; j_call: TRBJ1-3; d_call: .